Listed below are T cell receptor beta chains from one sample, sequenced in a study of response to subunit inactivated influenza vaccine. TCRdb ran MiXCR on the RT-PCR reads and lists one entry per CDR3 protein. The table includes about 240,000 distinct CDR3 sequences, 12% detected once. Source: non-naive T cells sorted from PBMCs, taken less than 15 days before vaccination. These TCRs come from a man between 50 and 59 years old who received an inactivated influenza vaccine. CDR3s include the opening cysteine and the closing phenylalanine or tryptophan. Each record gives: D gene, J gene, clone size, V gene, CDR3 protein, CDR3 DNA. The D gene is left open where the match is weak. Clone size, where shown, is once, few, many, or a class for clones that have expanded.

. TRBJ2-2 . TRBV4-3 CASSQTPLGGGGLFF TGCGCCAGCAGCCAAACCCCTCTGGGAGGGGGTGGACTGTTTTTT
TRBD1 TRBJ1-4 few TRBV18 CASSRDRANEKLFF TGTGCCAGCTCTCGCGACAGGGCGAATGAAAAACTGTTTTTT
. TRBJ2-3 few TRBV30 CAWSYFPPWGASTDTQYF TGTGCCTGGAGTTACTTTCCCCCATGGGGGGCTAGCACAGATACGCAGTATTTT
. TRBJ2-5 . TRBV20-1 CSASGTGSVETQYF TGCAGTGCGAGCGGTACAGGGTCGGTGGAGACCCAGTACTTC
TRBD1 TRBJ2-5 many TRBV28 CASSSGQGALETQYF TGTGCCAGCAGTTCCGGACAGGGGGCGCTGGAGACCCAGTACTTC
. TRBJ2-3 . TRBV6-4 CASSQQGTDTQYF TGTGCCAGCAGTCAACAGGGCACAGATACGCAGTATTTT
TRBD1 TRBJ1-1 few TRBV7-9 CASSLGQGARRAEAFF TGTGCCAGCAGCTTAGGGCAGGGGGCGAGAAGGGCTGAAGCTTTCTTT
TRBD2 TRBJ2-1 . TRBV20-1 CSARGAGGLREQFF TGCAGTGCTAGAGGAGCGGGAGGGCTTCGAGAGCAGTTCTTC
TRBD1 TRBJ2-7 . TRBV7-8 CASTQQGWYEQYF TGTGCCAGCACCCAACAGGGGTGGTACGAGCAGTACTTC
TRBD2 TRBJ2-1 once TRBV6-5 CASSYQTSGRDEQFF TGTGCCAGCAGTTACCAGACTAGCGGGAGAGATGAGCAGTTCTTC
TRBD2 TRBJ2-2 . TRBV5-6 CASSYLPGLAGTGELFF TGTGCCAGCAGCTACCTACCGGGACTAGCGGGTACCGGGGAGCTGTTTTTT
. TRBJ2-1 . TRBV30 CAWSVRLPDDEQFF TGTGCCTGGAGTGTACGTTTACCAGACGACGAGCAGTTCTTC
. TRBJ2-1 . TRBV7-2 CASRKQQGGNEQFF TGTGCCAGCAGGAAACAACAGGGTGGCAATGAGCAGTTCTTC
. TRBJ2-1 . TRBV14 CASSQDRVTILDEQFF TGTGCCAGCAGCCAAGATCGGGTAACAATTCTCGATGAGCAGTTCTTC
. TRBJ2-7 few TRBV7-8 CASSLGHTYEQYF TGTGCCAGCAGCTTAGGGCACACCTACGAGCAGTACTTC
. TRBJ1-5 many TRBV4-3 CASSQDSWVNNQPQHF TGCGCCAGCAGCCAAGATTCGTGGGTAAATAATCAGCCCCAGCATTTT
TRBD1 TRBJ1-1 . TRBV10-3 CAICQGVPNTEAFF TGTGCCATCTGCCAGGGGGTACCGAACACTGAAGCTTTCTTT
. TRBJ1-6 few TRBV6-6 CASMAFGNSPLHF TGTGCCAGCATGGCGTTCGGTAATTCACCCCTCCACTTT
TRBD1 TRBJ2-1 few TRBV20-1 CSADRFGTAYNEQFF TGCAGTGCAGATAGGTTCGGGACAGCTTACAATGAGCAGTTCTTC
TRBD1 TRBJ2-7 few TRBV4-3 CASSQDLPGTGGSYEQYF TGCGCCAGCAGCCAAGACCTCCCGGGGACAGGGGGGTCCTACGAGCAGTACTTC